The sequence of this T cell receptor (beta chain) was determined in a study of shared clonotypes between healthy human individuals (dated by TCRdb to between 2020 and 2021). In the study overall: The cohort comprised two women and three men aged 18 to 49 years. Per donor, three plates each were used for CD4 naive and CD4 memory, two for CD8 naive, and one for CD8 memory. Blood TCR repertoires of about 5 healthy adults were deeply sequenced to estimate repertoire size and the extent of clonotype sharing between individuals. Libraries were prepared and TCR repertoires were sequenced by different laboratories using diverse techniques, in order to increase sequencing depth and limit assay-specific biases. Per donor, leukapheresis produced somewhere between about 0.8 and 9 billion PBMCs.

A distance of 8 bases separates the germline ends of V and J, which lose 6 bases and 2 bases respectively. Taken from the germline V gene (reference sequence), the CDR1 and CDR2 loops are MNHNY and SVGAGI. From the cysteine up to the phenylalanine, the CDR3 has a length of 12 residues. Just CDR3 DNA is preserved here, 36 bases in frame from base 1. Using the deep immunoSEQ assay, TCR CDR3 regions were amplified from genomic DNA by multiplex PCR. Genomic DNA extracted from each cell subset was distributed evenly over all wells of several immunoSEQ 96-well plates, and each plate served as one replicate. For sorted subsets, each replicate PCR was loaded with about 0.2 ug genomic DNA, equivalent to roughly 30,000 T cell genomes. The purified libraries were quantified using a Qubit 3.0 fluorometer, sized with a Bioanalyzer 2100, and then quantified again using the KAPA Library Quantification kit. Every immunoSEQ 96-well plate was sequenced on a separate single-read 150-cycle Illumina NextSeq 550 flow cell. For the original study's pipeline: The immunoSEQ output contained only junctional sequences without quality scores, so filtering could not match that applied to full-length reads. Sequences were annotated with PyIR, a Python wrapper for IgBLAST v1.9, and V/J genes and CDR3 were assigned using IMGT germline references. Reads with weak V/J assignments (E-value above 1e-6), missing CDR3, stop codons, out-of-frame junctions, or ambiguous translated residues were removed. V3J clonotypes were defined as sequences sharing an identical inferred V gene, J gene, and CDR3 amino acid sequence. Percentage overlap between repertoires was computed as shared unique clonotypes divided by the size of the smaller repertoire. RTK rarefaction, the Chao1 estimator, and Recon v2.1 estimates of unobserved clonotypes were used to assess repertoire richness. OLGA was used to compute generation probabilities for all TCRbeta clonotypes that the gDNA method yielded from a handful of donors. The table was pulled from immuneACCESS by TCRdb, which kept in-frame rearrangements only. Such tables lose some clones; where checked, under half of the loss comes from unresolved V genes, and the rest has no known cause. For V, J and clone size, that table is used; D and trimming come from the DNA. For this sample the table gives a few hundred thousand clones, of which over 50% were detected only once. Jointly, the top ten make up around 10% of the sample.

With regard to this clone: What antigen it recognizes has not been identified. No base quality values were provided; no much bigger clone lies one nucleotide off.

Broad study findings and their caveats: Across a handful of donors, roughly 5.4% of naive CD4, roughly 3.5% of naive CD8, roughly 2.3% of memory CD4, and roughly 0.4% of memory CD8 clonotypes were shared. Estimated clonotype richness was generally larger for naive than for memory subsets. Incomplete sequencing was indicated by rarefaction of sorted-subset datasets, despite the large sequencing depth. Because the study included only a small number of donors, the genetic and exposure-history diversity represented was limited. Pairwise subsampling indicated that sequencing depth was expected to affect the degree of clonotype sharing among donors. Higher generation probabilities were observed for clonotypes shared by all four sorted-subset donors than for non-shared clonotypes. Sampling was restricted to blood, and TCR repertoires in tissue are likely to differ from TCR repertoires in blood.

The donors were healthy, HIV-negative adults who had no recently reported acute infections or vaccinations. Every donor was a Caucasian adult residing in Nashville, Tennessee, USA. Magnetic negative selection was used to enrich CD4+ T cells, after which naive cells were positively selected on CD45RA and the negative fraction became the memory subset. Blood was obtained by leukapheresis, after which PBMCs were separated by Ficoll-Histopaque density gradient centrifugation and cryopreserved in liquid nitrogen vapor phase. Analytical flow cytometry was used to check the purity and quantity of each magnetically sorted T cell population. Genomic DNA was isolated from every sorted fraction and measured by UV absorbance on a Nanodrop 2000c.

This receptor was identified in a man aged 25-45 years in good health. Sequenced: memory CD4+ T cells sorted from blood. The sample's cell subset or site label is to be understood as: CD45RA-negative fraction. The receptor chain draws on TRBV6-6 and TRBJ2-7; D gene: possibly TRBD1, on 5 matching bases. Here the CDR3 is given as CASSDSAYEQYF. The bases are TGTGCCAGCAGCGACAGCGCCTACGAGCAGTACTTC.